A single sample gave rise to the 2 T cell receptor beta chains below, sequenced in a study of shared clonotypes between healthy human individuals. Profiled with immunoSEQ multiplex PCR; TCRdb holds only in-frame clones, not every one. The table lists 1,500,000 or so clones, 95% to 97% of them singletons. Input material: naive CD4+ T cells sorted from blood. The subset is: CD45RA+ positively selected. These receptors were taken from a man aged 30 to 39 in good health.

The V and J genes are TRBV19 and TRBJ1-2; D remains unclear. V shed 8 bases and J shed 3 bases, with 7 bases lying between them. CDR1 LNHDA and CDR2 SQIVND come from the germline V gene (reference sequence). This CDR3 region has 11 residues. The DNA of the CDR3 is TGTGCCAGTGGGCGAGACTATGGCTACACCTTC. This translates into CASGRDYGYTF.

V is TRBV2 and J is TRBJ2-5, with TRBD1 matching 7 bases. Trimming cost V 1 base and J 4 bases; bases outside gene matches: 6. Germline V gene sequence: CDR1 SNHLY, CDR2 FYNNEI. CDR3 length equals 15 residues. CDR3 sequence reads: CASSEVRGRRETQYF. The CDR3 DNA reads TGTGCCAGCAGTGAAGTAAGGGGGCGCCGAGAGACCCAGTACTTC.